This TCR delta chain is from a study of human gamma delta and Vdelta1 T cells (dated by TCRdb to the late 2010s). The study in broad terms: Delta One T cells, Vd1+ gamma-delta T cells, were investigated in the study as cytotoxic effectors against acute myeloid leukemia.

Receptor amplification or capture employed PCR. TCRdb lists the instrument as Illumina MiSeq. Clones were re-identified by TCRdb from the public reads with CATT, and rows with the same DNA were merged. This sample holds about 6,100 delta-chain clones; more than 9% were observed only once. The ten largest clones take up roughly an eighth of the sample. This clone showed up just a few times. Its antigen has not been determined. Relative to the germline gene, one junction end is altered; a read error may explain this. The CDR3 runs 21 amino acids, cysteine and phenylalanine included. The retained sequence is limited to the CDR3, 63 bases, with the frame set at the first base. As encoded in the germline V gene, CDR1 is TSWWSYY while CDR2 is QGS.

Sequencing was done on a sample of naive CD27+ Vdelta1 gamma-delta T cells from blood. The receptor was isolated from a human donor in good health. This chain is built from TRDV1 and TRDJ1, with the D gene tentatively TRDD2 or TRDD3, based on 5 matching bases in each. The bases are TGTGCTCTTGGGGATCGGGATTCTTCCCAAAATCGCTGGGTGGTGAGCGATAAACCCATCTTT. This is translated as CALGDRDSSQNRWVVSDKPIF.